What follows describes a single T cell receptor (beta chain). The V gene end was trimmed by 3 bases and the J gene end by 2 bases; junction bases not matched to a gene: 5. CDR3 size: 16 residues. Germline V gene sequence: CDR1 WNHNN, CDR2 SYGVQD (reference sequence). This record comes from a study of blood T cell repertoires in COVID-19. Study context: Material from acute and convalescent COVID-19 was sourced from the United States, Italy and Spain. PBMCs, B-cell-depleted T cells, or T cells provided the cDNA or gDNA that made up the material.

In the source study's methods: Researchers report that nucleated cell counts were estimated from reference gene primer amplification. Measured with immunoSEQ multiplex PCR; TCRdb has only the in-frame clones, and not every one. The DNA gave D and trimming, while V, J and clone size come from that table. This repertoire shows 180,000 or so clones, about 89% found once; its top ten account for around 2.6%. The chain uses TRBV10-1 and TRBJ2-2, with TRBD2 matching over 8 bases. Sequencing was performed on peripheral blood. This sequence was found in a man in his forties with active or convalescent COVID-19. The CDR3 spells CASSDYGGANTGELFF. The CDR3 nucleotides read TGCGCCAGCAGTGACTACGGGGGGGCCAACACCGGGGAGCTGTTTTTT.